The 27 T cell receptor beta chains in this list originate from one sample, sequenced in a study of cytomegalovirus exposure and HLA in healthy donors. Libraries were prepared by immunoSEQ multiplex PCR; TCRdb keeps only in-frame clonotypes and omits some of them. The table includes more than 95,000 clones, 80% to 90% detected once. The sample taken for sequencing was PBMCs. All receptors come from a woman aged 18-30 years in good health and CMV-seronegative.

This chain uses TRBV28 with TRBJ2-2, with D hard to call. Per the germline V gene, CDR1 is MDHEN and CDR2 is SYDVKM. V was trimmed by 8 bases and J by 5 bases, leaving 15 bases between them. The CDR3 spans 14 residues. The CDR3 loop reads CASRSNSVTGELFF. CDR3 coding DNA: TGTGCCAGCCGTAGTAACTCGGTAACCGGGGAGCTGTTTTTT.

CDR3 bases: TGCGCCAGCAGCGTGGCCGGGACAGCGACCTACGAGCAGTACTTC. It specifies CASSVAGTATYEQYF. V usage is TRBV5-1 and J usage is TRBJ2-7; TRBD1 matches 7 bases. The ends lost 4 bases at V and 2 bases at J; junction bases unmatched: 9. CDR3 length equals 15 residues. Germline loops: CDR1 SGHRS, CDR2 YFSETQ.

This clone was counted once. The CDR3 DNA is TGTGCCAGCAGGGGGAATCAGGGAGGTTTCGCTGAAGCTTTCTTT. Its translation is CASRGNQGGFAEAFF. This rearrangement joins TRBV2 to TRBJ1-1; a possible D gene is TRBD1 (5 bases). The CDR3 has 15 residues. V was trimmed by 6 bases and J by 6 bases, leaving 20 bases between them. Germline CDR1 reads SNHLY; CDR2 reads FYNNEI.

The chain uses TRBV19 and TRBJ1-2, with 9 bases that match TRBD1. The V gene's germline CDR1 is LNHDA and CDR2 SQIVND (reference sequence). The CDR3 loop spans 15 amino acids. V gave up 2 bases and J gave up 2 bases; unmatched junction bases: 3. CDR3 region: CASSIRDRANYGYTF. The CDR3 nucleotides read TGTGCCAGTAGTATAAGGGACAGGGCGAACTATGGCTACACCTTC. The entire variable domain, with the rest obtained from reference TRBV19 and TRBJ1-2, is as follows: DGGITQSPKYLFRKEGQNVTLSCEQNLNHDAMYWYRQDPGQGLRLIYYSQIVNDFQKGDIAEGYSVSREKKESFPLTVTSAQKNPTAFYLCASSIRDRANYGYTFGSGTRLTVV.

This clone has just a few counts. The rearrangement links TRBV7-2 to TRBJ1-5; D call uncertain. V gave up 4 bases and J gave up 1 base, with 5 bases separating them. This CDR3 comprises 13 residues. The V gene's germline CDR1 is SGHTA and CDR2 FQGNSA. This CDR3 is CASSSSSNQPQHF. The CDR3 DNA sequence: TGTGCCAGCAGCTCTTCGAGCAATCAGCCCCAGCATTTT.

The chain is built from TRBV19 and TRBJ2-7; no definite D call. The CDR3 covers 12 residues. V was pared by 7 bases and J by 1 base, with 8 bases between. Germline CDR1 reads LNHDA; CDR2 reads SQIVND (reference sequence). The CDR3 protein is CASISRSYEQYF. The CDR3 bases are TGTGCCAGTATTTCCAGGTCCTACGAGCAGTACTTC.

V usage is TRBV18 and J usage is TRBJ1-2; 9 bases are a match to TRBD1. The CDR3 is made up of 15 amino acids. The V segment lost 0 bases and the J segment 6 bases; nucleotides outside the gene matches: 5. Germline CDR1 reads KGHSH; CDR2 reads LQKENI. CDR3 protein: CASSPPLTGGHGYTF. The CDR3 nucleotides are TGTGCCAGCTCACCACCCCTCACAGGGGGCCATGGCTACACCTTC.

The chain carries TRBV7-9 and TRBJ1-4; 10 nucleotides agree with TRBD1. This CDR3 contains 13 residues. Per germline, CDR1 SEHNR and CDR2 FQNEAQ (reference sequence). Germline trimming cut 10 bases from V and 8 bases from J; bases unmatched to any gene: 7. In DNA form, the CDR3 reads TGTGCCACGACCGGGACAGGGGCCGAAAAACTGTTTTTT. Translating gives CATTGTGAEKLFF.

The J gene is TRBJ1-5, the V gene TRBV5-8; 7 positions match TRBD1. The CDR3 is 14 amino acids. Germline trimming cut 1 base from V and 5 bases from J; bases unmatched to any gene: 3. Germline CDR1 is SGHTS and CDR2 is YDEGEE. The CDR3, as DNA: TGTGCCAGCAGCTTGTGGGACAGCGATCAGCCCCAGCATTTT. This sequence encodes CASSLWDSDQPQHF. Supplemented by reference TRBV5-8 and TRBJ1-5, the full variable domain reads EAGVTQSPTHLIKTRGQQATLRCSPISGHTSVYWYQQALGLGLQFLLWYDEGEERNRGNFPPRFSGRQFPNYSSELNVNALELEDSALYLCASSLWDSDQPQHFGDGTRLSIL.

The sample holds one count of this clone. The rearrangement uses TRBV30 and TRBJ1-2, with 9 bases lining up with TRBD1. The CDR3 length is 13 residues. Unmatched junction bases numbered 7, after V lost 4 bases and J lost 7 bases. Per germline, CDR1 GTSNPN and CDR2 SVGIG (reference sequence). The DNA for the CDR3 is TGTGCCTGGACCCAAGGGACAGGGTCTGGCTACACCTTC. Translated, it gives CAWTQGTGSGYTF.

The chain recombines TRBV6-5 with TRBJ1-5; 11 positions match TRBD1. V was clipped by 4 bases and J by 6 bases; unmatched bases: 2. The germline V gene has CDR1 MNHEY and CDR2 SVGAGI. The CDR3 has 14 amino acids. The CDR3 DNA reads TGTGCCAGCAGTTCGGGACAGGGGGTTCAGCCCCAGCATTTT. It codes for CASSSGQGVQPQHF.

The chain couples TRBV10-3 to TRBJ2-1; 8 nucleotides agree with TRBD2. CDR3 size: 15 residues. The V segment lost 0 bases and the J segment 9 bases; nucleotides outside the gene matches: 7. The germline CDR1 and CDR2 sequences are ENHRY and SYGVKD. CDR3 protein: CAISESAGGIVEQFF. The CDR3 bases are TGTGCCATCAGTGAGTCGGCGGGAGGTATTGTTGAGCAGTTCTTC.

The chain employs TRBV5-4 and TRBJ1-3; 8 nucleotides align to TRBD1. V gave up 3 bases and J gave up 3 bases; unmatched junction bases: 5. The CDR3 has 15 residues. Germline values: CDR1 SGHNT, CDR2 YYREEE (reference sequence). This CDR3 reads CASSSQGANGNTIYF. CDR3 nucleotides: TGTGCCAGCAGCTCGCAGGGGGCTAATGGAAACACCATATATTTT.

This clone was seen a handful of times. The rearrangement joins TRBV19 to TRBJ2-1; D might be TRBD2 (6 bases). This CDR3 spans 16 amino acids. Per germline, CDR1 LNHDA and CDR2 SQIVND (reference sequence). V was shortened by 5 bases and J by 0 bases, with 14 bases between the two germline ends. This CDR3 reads CASSGHVGSSYNEQFF. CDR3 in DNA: TGTGCCAGTAGTGGGCACGTCGGGAGCTCCTACAATGAGCAGTTCTTC.

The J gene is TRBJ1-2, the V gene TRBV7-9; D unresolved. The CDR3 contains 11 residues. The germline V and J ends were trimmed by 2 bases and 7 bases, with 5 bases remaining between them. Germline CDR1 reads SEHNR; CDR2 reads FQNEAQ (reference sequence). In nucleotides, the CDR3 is TGTGCCAGCAGCTTAATGGCTGGCTACACCTTC. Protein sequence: CASSLMAGYTF. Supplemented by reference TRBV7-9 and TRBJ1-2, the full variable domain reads DTGVSQNPRHKITKRGQNVTFRCDPISEHNRLYWYRQTLGQGPEFLTYFQNEAQLEKSRLLSDRFSAERPKGSFSTLEIQRTEQGDSAMYLCASSLMAGYTFGSGTRLTVV.

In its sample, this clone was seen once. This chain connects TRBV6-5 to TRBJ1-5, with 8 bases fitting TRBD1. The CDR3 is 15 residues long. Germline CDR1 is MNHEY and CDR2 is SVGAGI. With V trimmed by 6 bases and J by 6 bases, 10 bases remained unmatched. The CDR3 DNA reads TGTGCCAGCAGAGAGACAGGGGCCCTCGGTCAGCCCCAGCATTTT. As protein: CASRETGALGQPQHF.

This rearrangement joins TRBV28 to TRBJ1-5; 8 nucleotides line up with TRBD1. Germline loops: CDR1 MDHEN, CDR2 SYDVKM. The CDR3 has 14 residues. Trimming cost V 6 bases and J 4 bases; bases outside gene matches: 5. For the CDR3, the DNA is TGTGCCAGCAGCCTTGACAGGGGTAATCAGCCCCAGCATTTT. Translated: CASSLDRGNQPQHF.

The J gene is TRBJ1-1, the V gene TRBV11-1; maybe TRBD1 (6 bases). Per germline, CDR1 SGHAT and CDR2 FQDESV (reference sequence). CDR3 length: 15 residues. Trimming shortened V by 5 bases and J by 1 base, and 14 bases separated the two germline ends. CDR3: CASSVKRGANTEAFF. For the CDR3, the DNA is TGTGCCAGCAGCGTAAAGCGGGGGGCGAACACTGAAGCTTTCTTT.

The CDR3 DNA sequence: TGTGCCAGCAGACCGGGATATTCCTACGAGCAGTACTTC. Amino acids: CASRPGYSYEQYF. V usage is TRBV27 and J usage is TRBJ2-7; possibly TRBD2 for D (5 bases). V was cut by 6 bases and J by 1 base, with 10 bases left in between. Per germline, CDR1 MNHEY and CDR2 SMNVEV (reference sequence). This CDR3 spans 13 amino acids.

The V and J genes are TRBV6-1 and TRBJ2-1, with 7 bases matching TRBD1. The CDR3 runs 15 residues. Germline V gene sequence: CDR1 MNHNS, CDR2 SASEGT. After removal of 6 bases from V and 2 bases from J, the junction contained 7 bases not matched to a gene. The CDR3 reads CASRPTGVTYNEQFF. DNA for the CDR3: TGTGCCAGCAGACCAACAGGGGTTACCTACAATGAGCAGTTCTTC.

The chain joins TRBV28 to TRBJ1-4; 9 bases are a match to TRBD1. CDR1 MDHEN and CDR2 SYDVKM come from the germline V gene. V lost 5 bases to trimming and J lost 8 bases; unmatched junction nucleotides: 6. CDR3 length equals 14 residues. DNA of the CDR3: TGTGCCAGCAGTCCGGGACAGGGACGGGAAAAACTGTTTTTT. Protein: CASSPGQGREKLFF.

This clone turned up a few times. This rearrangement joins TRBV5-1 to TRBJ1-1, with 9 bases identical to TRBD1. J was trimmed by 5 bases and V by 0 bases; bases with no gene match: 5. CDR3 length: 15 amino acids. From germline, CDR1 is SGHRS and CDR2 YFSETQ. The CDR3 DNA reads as TGCGCCAGCAGCTTGGGGACAGGGGAGGGGACTGAAGCTTTCTTT. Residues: CASSLGTGEGTEAFF.

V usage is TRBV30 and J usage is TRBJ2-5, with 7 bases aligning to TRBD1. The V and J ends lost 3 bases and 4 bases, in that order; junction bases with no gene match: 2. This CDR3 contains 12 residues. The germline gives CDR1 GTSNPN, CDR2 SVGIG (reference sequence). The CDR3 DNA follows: TGTGCCTGGAGACAGGGGTTAGAGACCCAGTACTTC. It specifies CAWRQGLETQYF. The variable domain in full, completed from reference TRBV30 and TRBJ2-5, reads SQTIHQWPATLVQPVGSPLSLECTVEGTSNPNLYWYRQAAGRGLQLLFYSVGIGQISSEVPQNLSASRPQDRQFILSSKKLLLSDSGFYLCAWRQGLETQYFGPGTRLLVL.

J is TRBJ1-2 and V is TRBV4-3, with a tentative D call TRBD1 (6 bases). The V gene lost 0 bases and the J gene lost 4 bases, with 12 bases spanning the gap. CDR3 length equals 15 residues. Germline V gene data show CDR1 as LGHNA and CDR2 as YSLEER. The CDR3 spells CASSQDPGQSYGYTF. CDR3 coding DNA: TGCGCCAGCAGCCAAGATCCAGGACAGTCCTATGGCTACACCTTC.

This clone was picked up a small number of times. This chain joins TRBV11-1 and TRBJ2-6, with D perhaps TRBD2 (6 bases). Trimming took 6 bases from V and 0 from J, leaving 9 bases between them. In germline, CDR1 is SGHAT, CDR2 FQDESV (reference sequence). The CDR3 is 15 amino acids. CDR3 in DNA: TGTGCCAGCAGTTGGGGGGACTCTGGGGCCAACGTCCTGACTTTC. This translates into CASSWGDSGANVLTF.

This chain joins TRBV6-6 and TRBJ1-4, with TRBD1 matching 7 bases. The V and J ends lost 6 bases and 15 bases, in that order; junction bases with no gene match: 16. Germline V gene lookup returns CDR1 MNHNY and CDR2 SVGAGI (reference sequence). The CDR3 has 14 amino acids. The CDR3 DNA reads TGTGCCAGCAGCCACGGTCAGGGGGGTGGCAAGATGTTTTTT. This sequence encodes CASSHGQGGGKMFF.

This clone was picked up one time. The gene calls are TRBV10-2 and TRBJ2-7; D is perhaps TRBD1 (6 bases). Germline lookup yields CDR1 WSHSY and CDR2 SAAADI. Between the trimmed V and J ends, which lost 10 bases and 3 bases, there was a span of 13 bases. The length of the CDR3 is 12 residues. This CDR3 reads CATDGQNYEQYF. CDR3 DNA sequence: TGCGCCACCGACGGACAGAACTACGAGCAGTACTTC.